The 10 T cell receptor beta chains presented below share a single source sample, sequenced in a study of graft-versus-host responses after intestinal transplantation. Data came from immunoSEQ multiplex PCR; TCRdb stores just in-frame clones and leaves some out. The sample has over 100,000 clones, just under 95% seen once; the top ten hold 1% to 1.5%. No antigen has been assigned to these receptors. The sample was unstimulated CD8+ T cells sorted from spleen or lymph node cells, taken before transplant. The receptors were gathered from a human donor who was the organ donor for an intestinal transplant.

The chain is built from TRBV6-1 and TRBJ2-7, with a weak D call TRBD1 (5 bases). This CDR3 region has 13 residues. Trimming left V 5 bases short and J 2 bases short, with 10 bases between. Germline CDR1 and CDR2: MNHNS and SASEGT. The CDR3 region is CASSIRQPYEQYF. In DNA form, the CDR3 reads TGTGCCAGCAGTATCAGACAGCCCTACGAGCAGTACTTC.

This rearrangement joins TRBV6-1 to TRBJ2-7; 12 positions agree with TRBD2. The CDR3 is 16 amino acids. Germline CDR1 and CDR2: MNHNS and SASEGT. J was trimmed by 1 base and V by 3 bases; bases with no gene match: 4. The CDR3 loop is CASSEPLAGGSYEQYF. DNA of the CDR3: TGTGCCAGCAGTGAGCCCCTAGCGGGAGGGTCCTACGAGCAGTACTTC.

Concerning this clone itself: This sample includes further DNA sequences coding for the same CDR3. The chain carries TRBV9 and TRBJ2-7; D gene ambiguous. Trimming removed 0 bases from V and 2 bases from J, with 9 bases in between. CDR1 is SGDLS, CDR2 YYNGEE, per germline. The CDR3 spans 14 residues. CDR3 in amino acids: CASSVGGGTYEQYF. The CDR3 region has the DNA TGTGCCAGCAGCGTAGGCGGTGGGACCTACGAGCAGTACTTC.

J is TRBJ1-1 and V is TRBV6-5, with D possibly matching TRBD1 (6 bases). Germline values: CDR1 MNHEY, CDR2 SVGAGI. The germline V and J ends were trimmed by 5 bases and 4 bases, with 14 bases remaining between them. The CDR3 consists of 14 residues. The CDR3 here is CASSTGYPGTEAFF. CDR3 nucleotide sequence: TGTGCCAGCAGTACAGGGTATCCAGGCACTGAAGCTTTCTTT.

The V call is TRBV9, the J call TRBJ2-1, with D perhaps given as TRBD1 or TRBD2 (6 bases each). Germline CDR1 reads SGDLS; CDR2 reads YYNGEE. The germline V and J ends were trimmed by 3 bases and 0 bases, with 13 bases remaining between them. The CDR3 is made up of 16 amino acids. DNA for the CDR3: TGTGCCAGCAGCGACGGGGGCCCTAGCTCCTACAATGAGCAGTTCTTC. It codes for CASSDGGPSSYNEQFF.

This clone occurred once. This chain links TRBV4-1 with TRBJ1-3; TRBD1 aligns across 9 bases. Germline V gene sequence: CDR1 MGHRA, CDR2 YSYEKL. The length of the CDR3 is 17 residues. V lost 4 bases, J lost 0 bases, and 7 bases stayed unmatched. CDR3 loop: CASSPTGGRDSGNTIYF. The CDR3 DNA is TGCGCCAGCAGCCCAACAGGGGGCCGCGACTCTGGAAACACCATATATTTT.

The rearrangement uses TRBV27 and TRBJ2-3; perhaps TRBD2 as D (5 bases). V was pared by 7 bases and J by 2 bases, with 19 bases between. Germline loops: CDR1 MNHEY, CDR2 SMNVEV (reference sequence). This CDR3 has 16 residues. The CDR3 coding sequence is TGTGCCAGCAACAGAATAACTTCTAGCCACACAGATACGCAGTATTTT. It is translated as CASNRITSSHTDTQYF.

The gene calls are TRBV7-9 and TRBJ2-3; D perhaps matches TRBD1 (5 bases). V was cut by 5 bases and J by 1 base, with 16 bases left in between. The CDR3 loop spans 16 amino acids. Germline V gives CDR1 SEHNR, CDR2 FQNEAQ (reference sequence). CDR3 residues: CASSGMAGPGTDTQYF. In DNA, the CDR3 is TGTGCCAGCAGCGGGATGGCAGGGCCCGGCACAGATACGCAGTATTTT.

The J gene is TRBJ2-2, the V gene TRBV11-3; weak D call: TRBD1 (6 bases). With 4 bases removed from V and 6 bases from J, the gap between germline ends came to 6 bases. The CDR3 totals 12 residues. CDR1 and CDR2 from the germline V gene are SGHNT and YENEEA. CDR3 protein: CASSYRAGELFF. The DNA of the CDR3 is TGTGCCAGCAGCTACAGGGCCGGGGAGCTGTTTTTT.

This CDR3 reads CAWSVRGQGNQPQHF. The CDR3 DNA is TGTGCCTGGAGTGTAAGGGGACAGGGGAATCAGCCCCAGCATTTT. This chain joins TRBV30 and TRBJ1-5, with 10 bases aligning to TRBD1. Unmatched junction bases numbered 3, after V lost 0 bases and J lost 4 bases. CDR1 and CDR2 from the germline V gene are GTSNPN and SVGIG (reference sequence). CDR3 length equals 15 residues. Combining the CDR3 with reference TRBV30 and TRBJ1-5 gives the whole variable domain SQTIHQWPATLVQPVGSPLSLECTVEGTSNPNLYWYRQAAGRGLQLLFYSVGIGQISSEVPQNLSASRPQDRQFILSSKKLLLSDSGFYLCAWSVRGQGNQPQHFGDGTRLSIL.